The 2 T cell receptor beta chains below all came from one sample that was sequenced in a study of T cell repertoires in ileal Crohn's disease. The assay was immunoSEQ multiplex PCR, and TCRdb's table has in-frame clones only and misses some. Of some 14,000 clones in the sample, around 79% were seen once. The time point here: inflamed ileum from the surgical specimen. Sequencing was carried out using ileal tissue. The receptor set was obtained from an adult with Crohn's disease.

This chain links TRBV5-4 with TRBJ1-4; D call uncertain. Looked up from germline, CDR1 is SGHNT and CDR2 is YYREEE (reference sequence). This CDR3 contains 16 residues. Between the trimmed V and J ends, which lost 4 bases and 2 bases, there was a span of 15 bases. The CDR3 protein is CASSRTPKDTNEKLFF. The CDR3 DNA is TGTGCCAGCAGCCGGACCCCTAAGGATACTAATGAAAAACTGTTTTTT.

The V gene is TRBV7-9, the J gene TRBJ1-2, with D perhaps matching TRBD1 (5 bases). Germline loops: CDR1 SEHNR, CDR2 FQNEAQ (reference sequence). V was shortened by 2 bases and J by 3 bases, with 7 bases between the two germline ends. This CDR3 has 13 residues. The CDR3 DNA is TGTGCCAGCAGCTTATCAGGGTACTATGGCTACACCTTC. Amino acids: CASSLSGYYGYTF.